This TCR beta chain originates from a study of cytomegalovirus exposure and HLA in healthy donors. Study-wide results and caveats: Three chains tied to CMV proved CMV antigen-specific in vitro. When analyzed later, the rates of TCR association showed variation by HLA locus, with DRB1 the most and HLA-C the fewest. In a later analysis, several top co-occurrence clusters appeared linked to parvovirus B19, influenza, CMV and Epstein-Barr virus. The study recorded 150 to 200 TCR beta chains that were cytomegalovirus-associated.

This clone was recorded once. The target antigen is unknown. With 6 bases clipped from V and 0 bases from J, the junction kept 5 bases outside the gene matches. Germline V gene lookup returns CDR1 MNHEY and CDR2 SMNVEV (reference sequence). The CDR3 spans 16 residues. With 60 Vbeta and 13 Jbeta primers, the PCR was carried out. Some clones are missing from TCRdb's copy, which holds only in-frame ones; the method was immunoSEQ multiplex PCR. Among 150,000 to 200,000 clones listed, around 81% were seen once. The gene calls are TRBV27 and TRBJ1-5, with 10 bases identical to TRBD1. The sequence was obtained from a man between 25 and 39 years old in good health and CMV-seronegative. Sequences were obtained from PBMCs. The CDR3 DNA is TGTGCCAGCAGGGGGGGACAGGGGTATAGCAATCAGCCCCAGCATTTT. It encodes CASRGGQGYSNQPQHF.